This T cell receptor beta chain is from a study of post-analysis software for immune sequencing data. Broader study findings: Included in a set of roughly five TRBV segments more frequent in patients than controls were TRBV5-6, TRBV5-1 and TRBV20-1.

Unique-molecular-identifier-tagged TCR beta cDNA libraries were used. Each CDR3 protein is one row after TCRdb ran MiXCR on the PCR reads. The sample has hundreds of thousands of distinct CDR3 sequences; roughly 45% are singletons. This clonotype has ten or more counts. The antigen is not known. The CDR3 spans 14 residues. V shed 4 bases and J shed 2 bases, with 13 bases lying between them. Per germline, CDR1 DFQATT and CDR2 SNEGSKA (reference sequence). Source material: blood. The V call is TRBV20-1, the J call TRBJ2-3; maybe TRBD2 (6 bases). The origin of this receptor is a girl aged 10 to 17 with multiple sclerosis. The CDR3 DNA follows: TGCAGTGCTACCCAGCCGGGGGTCACAGATACGCAGTATTTT. This gives the protein CSATQPGVTDTQYF.